The clone carrying this T cell receptor (beta chain) appeared many times. The antigen remains undetermined. Germline V gene data show CDR1 as MNHNS and CDR2 as SASEGT. Trimming took 6 bases from V and 3 from J, leaving 18 bases between them. CDR3 size: 15 residues. Active moderate-to-severe ophthalmopathy, Clinical Activity Score at least 3, NOSPECS at least 4, under 3 months' duration. This sample was included in a study of T cells in Graves' hyperthyroidism and ophthalmopathy. Amplification yielded TCR beta CDR3 regions, with RNA transcripts as the source. Primed by the HTBI set, a first-round RT-PCR was run on the TCR CDR3. One entry per CDR3 protein, called by TCRdb with MiXCR from the multiplex PCR reads. The table has roughly 350,000 distinct CDR3 sequences, around 13% seen once. Study-wide results and caveats: For ophthalmopathy, model prediction preceded onset by a median about 6.2 months.

This chain connects TRBV6-1 to TRBJ2-7; the D gene is possibly TRBD2 (5 bases). Specimen: blood. The clonotype was recovered from a woman in her twenties or thirties with Graves' ophthalmopathy. CDR3 DNA: TGTGCCAGCAGGACTGACGGCGGACTTTACTACGAGCAGTACTTC. Amino acids: CASRTDGGLYYEQYF.